The 31 T cell receptor beta chains given below trace back to one sample, sequenced in a study of beta chain features in type 1 diabetes. Sequencing targeted expressed TCRB transcripts, as all isolated RNA had been reverse transcribed. TCRdb's table, derived via immunoSEQ multiplex PCR, lists solely in-frame clones and lacks some. This repertoire shows 680,000 or so clones, roughly 15% found once; its top ten account for approximately 0.093%. Specimen: naive CD4+ T cells from blood. Receptor source: a man in his late teens or twenties in good health.

This chain links TRBV7-9 with TRBJ2-7; D uncertain. V lost 1 base and J 3 bases, leaving 10 bases between the germline ends. CDR3 size: 14 residues. Per germline, CDR1 SEHNR and CDR2 FQNEAQ (reference sequence). The CDR3 DNA reads as TGTGCCAGCAGCTTAGATTTACGAAACTACGAGCAGTACTTC. Translated: CASSLDLRNYEQYF. The whole variable domain, remainder taken from reference TRBV7-9 and TRBJ2-7, is DTGVSQNPRHKITKRGQNVTFRCDPISEHNRLYWYRQTLGQGPEFLTYFQNEAQLEKSRLLSDRFSAERPKGSFSTLEIQRTEQGDSAMYLCASSLDLRNYEQYFGPGTRLTVT.

The rearrangement joins TRBV5-1 to TRBJ2-6; no clear D gene. This CDR3 spans 14 amino acids. CDR1 SGHRS and CDR2 YFSETQ come from the germline V gene. Trimming shortened V by 7 bases and J by 0 bases, and 8 bases separated the two germline ends. The CDR3 DNA reads TGCGCCAGCCTCAGAGACTCTGGGGCCAACGTCCTGACTTTC. This gives the protein CASLRDSGANVLTF.

This rearrangement joins TRBV4-1 to TRBJ1-5; 7 nucleotides line up with TRBD1. Germline-derived CDR1 and CDR2 are MGHRA and YSYEKL. Unmatched junction bases numbered 11, after V lost 1 base and J lost 5 bases. The CDR3 has 17 residues. CDR3: CASSQGMPTGLDQPQHF. The CDR3 nucleotides read TGCGCCAGCAGCCAAGGAATGCCGACAGGGCTTGATCAGCCCCAGCATTTT.

The chain recombines TRBV25-1 with TRBJ1-1; tentative D call: TRBD1 (6 bases). Trimming took off 4 bases at V and 5 bases at J, with 17 bases between the two ends. CDR3 length: 15 amino acids. Germline assignment: CDR1 MGHDK and CDR2 SYGVNS. Here the CDR3 reads CASSGLQGLGTEAFF. The DNA of the CDR3 is TGTGCCAGCAGTGGCCTACAGGGACTCGGGACTGAAGCTTTCTTT.

This chain joins TRBV7-2 and TRBJ2-1; D is unresolved. CDR1 is SGHTA and CDR2 is FQGNSA in the germline V gene. Trimming cost V 2 bases and J 3 bases, with 8 bases left between them. This CDR3 contains 14 residues. The CDR3 is CASSLYGGYNEQFF. For the CDR3, the DNA is TGTGCCAGCAGCTTATACGGCGGCTACAATGAGCAGTTCTTC.

This clone has only a few counts. The rearrangement links TRBV5-1 to TRBJ2-5, with no clear D. CDR1 and CDR2 from the germline V gene are SGHRS and YFSETQ. V gave up 4 bases and J gave up 5 bases, with 15 bases separating them. This CDR3 is 14 amino acids long. The CDR3 spells CASSPDPSRETQYF. The CDR3 coding sequence is TGCGCCAGCAGCCCCGACCCCTCGAGGGAGACCCAGTACTTC.

Of note for this clone: The same CDR3 arises from other DNA sequences in this sample as well. The chain has TRBV25-1 and TRBJ2-6; D is uncertain. The V end was cut by 4 bases, the J end by 0 bases, with 4 bases between. From germline, CDR1 is MGHDK and CDR2 SYGVNS. CDR3 length equals 14 residues. CDR3 nucleotides: TGTGCCAGCAGTGCTTCCTCTGGGGCCAACGTCCTGACTTTC. Its translation is CASSASSGANVLTF.

This clone has at least ten counts. The J gene is TRBJ2-7, the V gene TRBV10-3; D is perhaps TRBD1 (5 bases). This CDR3 contains 14 residues. Trimming cost V 4 bases and J 3 bases, with 13 bases left between them. CDR1 and CDR2 from the germline V gene are ENHRY and SYGVKD. The CDR3 sequence is CAISVSRERYEQYF. The CDR3 nucleotides are TGTGCCATCAGTGTGAGCAGGGAACGCTACGAGCAGTACTTC.

This clone was detected only a few times. The genes are TRBV5-4 and TRBJ2-3; no reliable D call. V shed 0 bases and J shed 4 bases, with 6 bases lying between them. The CDR3 covers 13 residues. CDR1 is SGHNT and CDR2 is YYREEE in the germline V gene (reference sequence). The CDR3 DNA sequence: TGTGCCAGCAGCTTGGAGTGGGCAGATACGCAGTATTTT. Protein sequence: CASSLEWADTQYF.

This clone came up once. The chain employs TRBV5-4 and TRBJ2-5; D is uncertain. The ends were cut back, 4 bases at V and 4 bases at J, with 5 bases in the middle. The V gene's germline CDR1 is SGHNT and CDR2 YYREEE (reference sequence). The CDR3 sequence is 11 residues long. The CDR3 DNA sequence: TGTGCCAGCAGCATCGGAGAGACCCAGTACTTC. Translating it yields CASSIGETQYF.

This clone has a handful of counts. The rearrangement links TRBV5-4 to TRBJ1-4; D is ambiguous. This CDR3 contains 15 residues. The ends were cut back, 0 bases at V and 7 bases at J, with 13 bases in the middle. Looked up from germline, CDR1 is SGHNT and CDR2 is YYREEE (reference sequence). In DNA form, the CDR3 reads TGTGCCAGCAGCTTGGAGGGTGGGAGGAGTGAAAAACTGTTTTTT. Translation: CASSLEGGRSEKLFF.

The chain carries TRBV10-3 and TRBJ1-2; TRBD1 agrees at 9 bases. In germline, CDR1 is ENHRY, CDR2 SYGVKD. Losses at the gene ends were 6 bases for V and 7 bases for J; bases not matched to a gene: 6. The CDR3 is 13 amino acids. In DNA, the CDR3 is TGTGCCATCAGGACGACAGGGGGAAGTGGCTACACCTTC. Translated: CAIRTTGGSGYTF.

This clone was picked up a small number of times. J is TRBJ1-6 and V is TRBV25-1; 7 bases are shared with TRBD1. V shed 4 bases and J 7 bases; nucleotides not matched to a gene: 7. Germline CDR1 reads MGHDK; CDR2 reads SYGVNS. This CDR3 has 15 residues. CDR3 sequence reads: CASSGPQGKNSPLHF. As DNA, the CDR3 is TGTGCCAGCAGTGGCCCACAGGGGAAAAATTCACCCCTCCACTTT.

As concerns this clone: A much larger clone is a single base away; this may be a read error. Other nucleotide sequences from this sample produce the same CDR3. The V call is TRBV7-6, the J call TRBJ1-1, with D hard to call. The V and J ends lost 2 bases and 0 bases respectively, with 1 base between them. The CDR3 is 12 residues long. In germline, CDR1 is SGHVS, CDR2 FNYEAQ. CDR3 loop: CASSLLNTEAFF. CDR3 nucleotides: TGTGCCAGCAGCTTACTGAACACTGAAGCTTTCTTT.

The gene calls are TRBV6-5 and TRBJ2-1; TRBD1 might be the D (6 bases). This CDR3 comprises 14 residues. Looked up from germline, CDR1 is MNHEY and CDR2 is SVGAGI. V lost 6 bases and J lost 10, with 19 bases in between. CDR3 nucleotides: TGTGCCAGCAGCTCCGTATACAGGGAACGCGAGCAGTTCTTC. As protein: CASSSVYREREQFF.

This chain joins TRBV2 and TRBJ2-1; TRBD2 agrees at 7 bases. Trimming removed 3 bases from V and 2 bases from J; junction bases left unmatched: 4. The V gene's germline CDR1 is SNHLY and CDR2 FYNNEI. The CDR3 has 15 residues. This CDR3 is CASSDREAAYNEQFF. In nucleotides, the CDR3 is TGTGCCAGCAGTGATCGGGAGGCAGCCTACAATGAGCAGTTCTTC.

The chain is built from TRBV6-5 and TRBJ2-1; 10 positions agree with TRBD2. Unmatched junction bases numbered 6, after V lost 6 bases and J lost 4 bases. Germline V gives CDR1 MNHEY, CDR2 SVGAGI. The CDR3 has 15 amino acids. Written as DNA, the CDR3 is TGTGCCAGCAGGGCCGGGACTAGCGCTTACAATGAGCAGTTCTTC. Amino acids: CASRAGTSAYNEQFF.

This clone was seen a handful of times. The CDR3 sequence: CARPPGSGNQPQHF. Written as DNA, the CDR3 is TGCGCCAGACCGCCCGGGTCGGGCAATCAGCCCCAGCATTTT. This chain joins TRBV10-1 and TRBJ1-5; no definite D call. Germline V gene data show CDR1 as WNHNN and CDR2 as SYGVQD (reference sequence). V lost 9 bases, J lost 2 bases, and 14 bases lay in between. The CDR3 runs 14 residues.

This clone was recorded a few times. The chain is built from TRBV28 and TRBJ2-5; 8 nucleotides match TRBD1. In germline, CDR1 is MDHEN, CDR2 SYDVKM. This CDR3 has 14 residues. V lost 8 bases to trimming and J lost 3 bases; unmatched junction nucleotides: 8. The CDR3 DNA follows: TGTGCCAGCTTTAGTTCGACAGGGGAAGAGACCCAGTACTTC. Protein product: CASFSSTGEETQYF.

The rearrangement links TRBV7-2 to TRBJ1-1; no firm D call. Germline V gene data show CDR1 as SGHTA and CDR2 as FQGNSA. V was clipped by 0 bases and J by 3 bases, with 5 bases between them. The CDR3 runs to 13 residues. The CDR3 loop reads CASSLASDTEAFF. The CDR3 nucleotides read TGTGCCAGCAGCTTAGCCTCTGACACTGAAGCTTTCTTT.

The chain has TRBV7-9 and TRBJ2-1, with TRBD1 matching over 9 bases. V was pared by 5 bases and J by 10 bases, with 12 bases of the junction left unmatched. This CDR3 has 15 residues. Per the germline V gene, CDR1 is SEHNR and CDR2 is FQNEAQ (reference sequence). The CDR3 DNA reads TGTGCCAGCAGCGCCGGGACAGGGATCCCTAGGGAGCAGTTCTTC. Residues: CASSAGTGIPREQFF.

This clone was observed a handful of times. The chain couples TRBV7-2 to TRBJ2-1; perhaps TRBD1 as D (5 bases). The CDR3 contains 15 residues. CDR1 is SGHTA and CDR2 is FQGNSA in the germline V gene. The germline V and J ends were trimmed by 1 base and 5 bases, with 12 bases remaining between them. CDR3 bases: TGTGCCAGCAGCTTAGGTCAGGGCCTACACAATGAGCAGTTCTTC. Its translation is CASSLGQGLHNEQFF.

Only a few counts were recorded for this clone. The genes are TRBV18 and TRBJ2-5, with D hard to call. This CDR3 is 14 amino acids long. Between the trimmed V and J ends, which lost 2 bases and 5 bases, there was a span of 12 bases. From germline, CDR1 is KGHSH and CDR2 LQKENI. CDR3 nucleotides: TGTGCCAGCTCACCAGTACAGCCTGCGGAGACCCAGTACTTC. Amino acids: CASSPVQPAETQYF. The entire variable domain, with the rest obtained from reference TRBV18 and TRBJ2-5, is as follows: NAGVMQNPRHLVRRRGQEARLRCSPMKGHSHVYWYRQLPEEGLKFMVYLQKENIIDESGMPKERFSAEFPKEGPSILRIQQVVRGDSAAYFCASSPVQPAETQYFGPGTRLLVL.

This sequence joins TRBV16 and TRBJ2-3; D uncertain. CDR1 is KGHSY and CDR2 is FQNENV in the germline V gene. V lost 10 bases, J lost 4 bases, and 15 bases lay in between. This CDR3 spans 13 amino acids. The CDR3 DNA reads as TGTGCCACCCCGGAGCATTTCCCAGATACGCAGTATTTT. Translation: CATPEHFPDTQYF.

The rearrangement links TRBV6-5 to TRBJ1-2; TRBD1 matches at 8 bases. After removal of 2 bases from V and 6 bases from J, the junction contained 5 bases not matched to a gene. The CDR3 has 14 residues. Germline CDR1 is MNHEY and CDR2 is SVGAGI. CDR3 region: CASSYGDRPHGYTF. The CDR3 DNA sequence: TGTGCCAGCAGTTACGGGGACAGGCCCCATGGCTACACCTTC.

The chain employs TRBV6-1 and TRBJ1-5; tentative D call: TRBD1 (6 bases). Between the trimmed V and J ends, which lost 8 bases and 12 bases, there was a span of 20 bases. CDR3 length: 13 amino acids. Germline-derived CDR1 and CDR2 are MNHNS and SASEGT. CDR3 loop: CASSPEGRGLQHF. In nucleotides, the CDR3 is TGTGCCAGCTCTCCCGAGGGCCGGGGGCTCCAGCATTTT.

This clone was counted only a few times. The chain combines TRBV5-4 with TRBJ2-4; D remains unclear. This CDR3 has 14 residues. Trimming removed 2 bases at V and 0 bases at J, with 6 bases between. Germline V gene data show CDR1 as SGHNT and CDR2 as YYREEE (reference sequence). CDR3 region: CASSFGVAKNIQYF. The CDR3 DNA reads TGTGCCAGCAGCTTCGGTGTAGCCAAAAACATTCAGTACTTC. The full variable domain, rest sourced from reference TRBV5-4 and TRBJ2-4, is ETGVTQSPTHLIKTRGQQVTLRCSSQSGHNTVSWYQQALGQGPQFIFQYYREEENGRGNFPPRFSGLQFPNYSSELNVNALELDDSALYLCASSFGVAKNIQYFGAGTRLSVL.

The chain links TRBV5-1 to TRBJ2-1; D is unresolved. Deletions cut 0 bases from V and 8 bases from J, with 6 bases between. The CDR3 runs 12 residues. Germline CDR1 reads SGHRS; CDR2 reads YFSETQ. The CDR3 spells CASSLVWDEQFF. CDR3 nucleotides: TGCGCCAGCAGCTTGGTATGGGATGAGCAGTTCTTC.

V and J are TRBV6-5 and TRBJ1-1, with D uncertain. Germline values: CDR1 MNHEY, CDR2 SVGAGI. V was pared by 6 bases and J by 1 base, with 12 bases between. CDR3 length: 14 residues. CDR3 nucleotide sequence: TGTGCCAGCAGCCCCCTCGCGGGGAACACTGAAGCTTTCTTT. Its translation: CASSPLAGNTEAFF.

V gene TRBV1 combines with J gene TRBJ2-7; the table's D call of TRBD2 was not tested on the DNA. TRBV1 is termed a pseudogene. The CDR3 spans 14 residues. Written as DNA, the CDR3 is TGCACCAGCAGCCTCAGACTAGGTGTCTACGAGCAGTACTTC. Amino acids: CTSSLRLGVYEQYF.

The J gene is TRBJ2-1, the V gene TRBV5-1, with 9 bases aligning to TRBD1. Germline V gene data show CDR1 as SGHRS and CDR2 as YFSETQ. J lost 4 bases, V lost 6 bases, and 5 bases had no gene match. The CDR3 sequence is 14 residues long. CDR3 protein: CASNPGQGYNEQFF. In DNA form, the CDR3 reads TGCGCCAGCAATCCGGGACAGGGATACAATGAGCAGTTCTTC.